Listed here is a single T cell receptor beta chain. The antigen remains unidentified. These data come from a study of cytomegalovirus exposure and HLA in healthy donors. On the study more broadly: Clustering assigned 81% of the approximately 430 genotyped donors to the Caucasian-associated ancestry cluster.

The PCR ran on 60 Vbeta and 13 Jbeta primers. Original data processing: Later reanalysis found tens of millions of unique TCR beta chains, around 9.9 million of them shared. Profiling relied on immunoSEQ multiplex PCR, and the TCRdb table lists in-frame clones only, not all of them. Clonal size and the V and J genes are those of that table, whereas D and trimming came from the DNA. The table shows some 200,000 clones, with about 80% occurring only once. General study points: Later on, an analysis showed TCR association rates differing by HLA locus, with DRB1 the most and HLA-C the fewest. An assumption of roughly uniform sequencing depth across donors underlay the presence/absence analyses.

This CDR3 is 14 amino acids long. The germline gives CDR1 SGHDN, CDR2 FVKESK. With V trimmed by 8 bases and J by 5 bases, 10 bases remained unmatched. The source of this sequence is a boy younger than 18 in good health and CMV-seronegative. This chain connects TRBV14 to TRBJ2-5; TRBD1 aligns across 8 bases. Material for sequencing was PBMCs. The CDR3, as DNA: TGTGCCAGCCGGAAGACAGGGGTCCGGGAGACCCAGTACTTC. Translation: CASRKTGVRETQYF. Complete variable domain (other parts from reference TRBV14 and TRBJ2-5): EAGVTQFPSHSVIEKGQTVTLRCDPISGHDNLYWYRRVMGKEIKFLLHFVKESKQDESGMPNNRFLAERTGGTYSTLKVQPAELEDSGVYFCASRKTGVRETQYFGPGTRLLVL.